The TCR beta chain described here comes from a study of tumor-infiltrating lymphocytes in primary liver carcinoma. Study-wide results and caveats: Overlap in tumor-adjacent and tumor-blood pairs fell below that of tumor region pairs. When set against blood, tumors had a significantly higher top-250-clone fraction (p = 0.039).

As to this clonotype: The antigen remains unidentified. The germline gene is not matched at one end of the junction; a read error may be the cause.

DNA and RNA were both co-extracted from around 20-30 mg of bulk tissue that had not been sorted. Five distinct regions per tumor were sampled. The input was 400 to 500 ng total RNA; TCR beta cDNA was made from it with a constant-region primer. Researchers made the TCR beta libraries by running three nested multiplex PCR rounds with slightly modified ARM-PCR. Via MiXCR, TCRdb re-called the multiplex PCR reads, giving one row per CDR3 protein. The sample shows approximately 73,000 distinct CDR3 sequences, around 75% of them seen only once. The sequence came from a woman between 55 and 75 years old with primary liver carcinoma and hepatitis B virus infection. Material: liver tumor tissue from sampling region 4. Indicated subset: tumor region T4, right-lateral pole.

The CDR3 region has the DNA TGTGCCAGCAGCTCCCGGTGGGCGCAGACCATGGGCAATGGGCAGTTCTTC. It specifies CASSSRWAQTMGNGQFF. The chain carries TRBV11-3 and TRBJ2-1, with D unresolved. This CDR3 spans 17 amino acids. Germline V CDR1 and CDR2: SGHNT, YENEEA.